This T cell receptor beta chain was recorded in a study of siplizumab effects on memory and regulatory T cells. Measured with immunoSEQ multiplex PCR; TCRdb has only the in-frame clones, and not every one. The table lists tens of thousands of clones, 79% of them singletons. A word on this clone: Its antigen is still unknown.

Overall study findings and caveats: The drug siplizumab significantly decreased the alloreactive sequences that could be traced to unstimulated CD4+ memory cells.

The CDR3 is 14 amino acids. Between the trimmed V and J ends, which lost 4 bases and 7 bases, there was a span of 14 bases. Germline values: CDR1 MNHNY, CDR2 SVGAGI (reference sequence). The chain uses TRBV6-6 and TRBJ1-5, with D possibly TRBD1 on 5 matching bases. The TCR sequence derives from a human donor in good health. The sequencing input was memory CD4+ T cells sorted from blood. CDR3 sequence reads: CASSSGTWVQPQHF. The CDR3, as DNA: TGTGCCAGCAGTTCAGGGACCTGGGTCCAGCCCCAGCATTTT.